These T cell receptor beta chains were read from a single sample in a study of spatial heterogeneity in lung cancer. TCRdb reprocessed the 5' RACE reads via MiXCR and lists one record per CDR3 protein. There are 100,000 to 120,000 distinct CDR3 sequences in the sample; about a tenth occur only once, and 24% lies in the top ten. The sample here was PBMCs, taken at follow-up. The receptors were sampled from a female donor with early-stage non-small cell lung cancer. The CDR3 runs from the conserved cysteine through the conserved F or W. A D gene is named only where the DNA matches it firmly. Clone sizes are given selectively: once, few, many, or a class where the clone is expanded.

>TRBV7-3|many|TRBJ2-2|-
TGTGCCAGCAGCTTTTCAATGGCCCAGGGGGAGCTGTTTTTT
CASSFSMAQGELFF
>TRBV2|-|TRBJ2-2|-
TGTGCCAGCGGGAGAGAGGGAGCCGGGGAGCTGTTTTTT
CASGREGAGELFF
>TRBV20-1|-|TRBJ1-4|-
TGCAGTGCTAGAGATCTGGTCGCAGCAACTAATGAAAAACTGTTTTTT
CSARDLVAATNEKLFF
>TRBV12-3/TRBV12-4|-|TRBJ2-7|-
TGTGCCAGCAGTCCGGACAGAGCAGGGTACGAGCAGTACTTC
CASSPDRAGYEQYF
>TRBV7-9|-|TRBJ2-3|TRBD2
TGTGCCAGCAGCTTTAGCGGGAGGTTGACAGATACGCAGTATTTT
CASSFSGRLTDTQYF
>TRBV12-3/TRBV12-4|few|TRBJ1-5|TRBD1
TGTGCCAGCAGTTTTGCTCCGGGACAGGGCCGTAGGTCCCAGCATTTT
CASSFAPGQGRRSQHF
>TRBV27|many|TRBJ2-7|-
TGTGCCAGCAGTTTTGGCCACTTGAAGCACGAGCAGTACTTC
CASSFGHLKHEQYF
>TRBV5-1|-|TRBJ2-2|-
TGCGCCAGCAGCTCGCTCCGGTTAATAGAGGGCGGGGAGCTGTTTTTT
CASSSLRLIEGGELFF
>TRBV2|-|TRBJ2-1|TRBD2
TGTGCCAGCAGTAAACCTAGCGGTAGCTCCTACAATGAGCAGTTCTTC
CASSKPSGSSYNEQFF
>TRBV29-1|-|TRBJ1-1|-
TGCAGCGTTGAAGATGGACACTTGAACACTGAAGCTTTCTTT
CSVEDGHLNTEAFF
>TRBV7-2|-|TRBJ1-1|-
TGTGCCAGCAGCTTACGTCTGGAGGCCGAAGCTTTCTTT
CASSLRLEAEAFF
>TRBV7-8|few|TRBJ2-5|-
TGTGCCAGCACGAAGAGCGAGAATCAAGAGACCCAGTACTTC
CASTKSENQETQYF
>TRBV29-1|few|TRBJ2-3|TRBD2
TGCAGCGTTGAAGATGGCTCTAGCGGGAGCACAGATACGCAGTATTTT
CSVEDGSSGSTDTQYF
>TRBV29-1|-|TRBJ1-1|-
TGCAGCGTTCTCCTTGGATATGGCGAAGCTTTCTTT
CSVLLGYGEAFF
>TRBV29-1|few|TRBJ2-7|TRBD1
TGCAGCGTTGATATCCGGGACAGACTCTCCTACGAGCAGTACTTC
CSVDIRDRLSYEQYF
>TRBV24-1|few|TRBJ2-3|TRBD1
TGTGCCACCAGTGATAACAGGGGTACAGATACGCAGTATTTT
CATSDNRGTDTQYF
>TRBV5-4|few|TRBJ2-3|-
TGTGCCAGCAGCAGTGGGGGGCGGATCACAGATACGCAGTATTTT
CASSSGGRITDTQYF
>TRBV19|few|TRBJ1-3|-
TGTGCCAGTAGTACCGTCAGGGCTCTCTCTGGAAACACCATATATTTT
CASSTVRALSGNTIYF
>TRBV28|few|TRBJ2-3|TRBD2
TGTGCCAGCAGCCCACCGACTAGCGGTAAAGATACGCAGTATTTT
CASSPPTSGKDTQYF
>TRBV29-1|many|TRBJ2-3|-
TGCAGCGTTTTTCAGGATACGCAGTATTTT
CSVFQDTQYF
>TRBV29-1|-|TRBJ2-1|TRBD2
TGCAGCGTATTCCGACTAGCGGATGAGCAGTTCTTC
CSVFRLADEQFF
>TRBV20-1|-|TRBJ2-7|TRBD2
TGCAGTGCTATGTGGACTAGCGGGATGTCGGACGAGCAGTACTTC
CSAMWTSGMSDEQYF
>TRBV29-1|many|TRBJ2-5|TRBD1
TGCAGCGTTGGGACAGGGGCTCAAGAGACCCAGTACTTC
CSVGTGAQETQYF
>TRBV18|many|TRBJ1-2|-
TGTGCCAGCTCACAATCGAACTATGGCTACACCTTC
CASSQSNYGYTF
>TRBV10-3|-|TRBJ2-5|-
TGTGCCATCAGTGAGCGCAGTAAAGAGACCCAGTACTTC
CAISERSKETQYF
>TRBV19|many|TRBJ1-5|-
TGTGCCAGTAGGTCTTCCCCGGGACGCCTGGGGAATCAGCCCCAGCATTTT
CASRSSPGRLGNQPQHF
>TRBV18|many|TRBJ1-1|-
TGTGCCAGCTCAAGCTTTGCTGAAGCTTTCTTT
CASSSFAEAFF
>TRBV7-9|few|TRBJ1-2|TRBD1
TGTGCCAGCAGCTTAACACAGGGGGCTAACTATGGCTACACCTTC
CASSLTQGANYGYTF
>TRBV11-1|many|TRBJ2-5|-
TGTGCCAGCAGCTCCGCATTAGGGACCGAAGAGACCCAGTACTTC
CASSSALGTEETQYF
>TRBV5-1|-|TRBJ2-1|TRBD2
TGCGCCAGCATGGATAGCGGGACCTCCTACAATGAGCAGTTCTTC
CASMDSGTSYNEQFF
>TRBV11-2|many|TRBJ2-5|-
TGTGCCAGCAGCTTAGAGTGGGGGCCGGAGACCCAGTACTTC
CASSLEWGPETQYF
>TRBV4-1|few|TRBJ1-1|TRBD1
TGCGCCAGCAGCCAGAGCCCAGGGGGCGTCCGGAACACTGAAGCTTTCTTT
CASSQSPGGVRNTEAFF
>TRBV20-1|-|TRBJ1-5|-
TGCAGTGCTGGAGATCAGGGAGATAGCAATCAGCCCCAGCATTTT
CSAGDQGDSNQPQHF
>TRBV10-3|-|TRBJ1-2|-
TGTGCCATCACTCCCGACGGGTATGGCTACACCTTC
CAITPDGYGYTF
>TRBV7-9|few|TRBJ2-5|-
TGTGCCAGCAGCCTAGGCGGGAACCAAAGAGAGACCCAGTACTTC
CASSLGGNQRETQYF
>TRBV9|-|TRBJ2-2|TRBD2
TGTGCCAGCAGCGTAGCTACTAGCGGGAGCACCGGGGAGCTGTTTTTT
CASSVATSGSTGELFF
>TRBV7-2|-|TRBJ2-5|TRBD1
TGTGCCAGCAGCCAGAGAGGACAGGGTGGGACCCAGTACTTC
CASSQRGQGGTQYF
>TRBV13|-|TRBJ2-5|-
TGTGCCAGCAGCAGGTCCCTGGGACCCAAGAGGGGGACCCAGTACTTC
CASSRSLGPKRGTQYF
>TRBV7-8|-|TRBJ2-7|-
TGTGCCAGCGGCTTCAGGGGTGAGCAGTACTTC
CASGFRGEQYF
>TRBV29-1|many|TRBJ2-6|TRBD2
TGCAGCACGGCGGGGGGTATAACTGGGGCCAACGTCCTGACTTTC
CSTAGGITGANVLTF
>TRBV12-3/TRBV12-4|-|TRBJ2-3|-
TGTGCCAGCAGTTCGCCAGATACGCAGTATTTT
CASSSPDTQYF
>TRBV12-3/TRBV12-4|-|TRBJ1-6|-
TGTGCCAGCAGTTTGAGTGATTCGAATTCACCCCTCCACTTT
CASSLSDSNSPLHF
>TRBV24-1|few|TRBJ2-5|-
TGTGCCACCAACGAGGGATCACAAGAGACCCAGTACTTC
CATNEGSQETQYF
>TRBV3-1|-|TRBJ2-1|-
TGTGCCAGCAGCCAAGAAGCCGTAGGGGGTTTAAACAATGAGCAGTTCTTC
CASSQEAVGGLNNEQFF
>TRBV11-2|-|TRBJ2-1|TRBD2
TGTGCCAGCAGGATACTAGCGGGAGGTTCCTACAATGAGCAGTTCTTC
CASRILAGGSYNEQFF
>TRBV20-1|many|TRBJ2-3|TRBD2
TGCAGTGCTCGAAGCGCTAGCGGGATGACGAAGTATTTT
CSARSASGMTKYF
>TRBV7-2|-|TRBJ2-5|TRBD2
TGTGCCAGCAGCTTAGCGCTTCTGGGACTAGCCTTACAAGAGACCCAGTACTTC
CASSLALLGLALQETQYF
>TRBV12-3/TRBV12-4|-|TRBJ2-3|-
TGTGCCAGCAGTTTGACTGCTCCGGTCGATACGCAGTATTTT
CASSLTAPVDTQYF
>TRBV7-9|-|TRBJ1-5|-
TGTGCCAGCAGCTTAGTCCTCAGATCGCCTAGCAATCAGCCCCAGCATTTT
CASSLVLRSPSNQPQHF
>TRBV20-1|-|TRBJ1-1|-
TGCAGTGCTAGAGGCACAGGGAATCTTGACACTGAAGCTTTCTTT
CSARGTGNLDTEAFF
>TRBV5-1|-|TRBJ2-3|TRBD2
TGCGCCAGCAGCTTGGCAATTGGACTAGCGGACAGCACAGATACGCAGTATTTT
CASSLAIGLADSTDTQYF
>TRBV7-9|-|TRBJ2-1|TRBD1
TGTGCCAGCAGCTTAGCGGAGAACAGGGGAAAGCAGTTCTTC
CASSLAENRGKQFF
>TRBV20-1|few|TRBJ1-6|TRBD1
TGCAGTGCTACCCCCCGCCGGGACAGGGTCAATTCACCCCTCCACTTT
CSATPRRDRVNSPLHF
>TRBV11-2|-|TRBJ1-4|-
TGTGCCAGCAGCCCCGGGGGGCTGGCTGAAAAACTGTTTTTT
CASSPGGLAEKLFF
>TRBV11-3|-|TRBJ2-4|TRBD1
TGTGCCAGCAGCGGCTGGGACAGCCTTCAGTACTTC
CASSGWDSLQYF
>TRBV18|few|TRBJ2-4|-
TGTGCCAGCTCACCTCTCACTAGAGGGGGCAAAAACATTCAGTACTTC
CASSPLTRGGKNIQYF
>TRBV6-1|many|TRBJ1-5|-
TGTGCCAGCAGTGATTTTTCTGCGCAGCCCCAGCATTTT
CASSDFSAQPQHF
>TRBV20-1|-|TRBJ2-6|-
TGCAGTGCTAGAGCCGGACTCAACTCTGGGGCCAACGTCCTGACTTTC
CSARAGLNSGANVLTF